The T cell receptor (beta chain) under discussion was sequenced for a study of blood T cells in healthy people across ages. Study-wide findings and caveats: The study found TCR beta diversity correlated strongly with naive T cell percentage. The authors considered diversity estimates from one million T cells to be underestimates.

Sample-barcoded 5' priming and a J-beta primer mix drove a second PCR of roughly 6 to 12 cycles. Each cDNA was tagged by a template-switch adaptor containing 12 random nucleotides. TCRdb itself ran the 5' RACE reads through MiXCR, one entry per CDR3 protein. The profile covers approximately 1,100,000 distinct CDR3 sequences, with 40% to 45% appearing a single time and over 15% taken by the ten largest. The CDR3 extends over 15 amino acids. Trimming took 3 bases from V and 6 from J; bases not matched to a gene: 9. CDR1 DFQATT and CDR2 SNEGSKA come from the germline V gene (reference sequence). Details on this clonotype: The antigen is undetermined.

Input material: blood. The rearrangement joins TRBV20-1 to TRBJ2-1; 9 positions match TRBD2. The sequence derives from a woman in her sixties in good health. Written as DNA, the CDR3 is TGCAGTGCTAGGGTTGGGCTAGCGGGGACCAATGAGCAGTTCTTC. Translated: CSARVGLAGTNEQFF.